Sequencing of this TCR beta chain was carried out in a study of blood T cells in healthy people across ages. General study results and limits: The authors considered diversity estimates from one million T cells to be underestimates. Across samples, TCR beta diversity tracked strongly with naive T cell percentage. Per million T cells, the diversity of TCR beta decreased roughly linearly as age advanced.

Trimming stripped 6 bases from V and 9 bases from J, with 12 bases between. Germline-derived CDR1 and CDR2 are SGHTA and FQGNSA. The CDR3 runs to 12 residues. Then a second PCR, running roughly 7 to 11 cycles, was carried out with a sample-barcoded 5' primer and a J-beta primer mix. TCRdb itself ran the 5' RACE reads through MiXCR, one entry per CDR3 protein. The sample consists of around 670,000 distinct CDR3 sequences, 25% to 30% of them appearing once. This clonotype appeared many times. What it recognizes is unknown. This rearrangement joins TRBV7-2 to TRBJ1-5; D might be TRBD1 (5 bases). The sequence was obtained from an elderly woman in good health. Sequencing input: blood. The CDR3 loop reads CASSSIGGPQHF. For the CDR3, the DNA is TGTGCCAGCAGTTCAATCGGGGGGCCCCAGCATTTT.